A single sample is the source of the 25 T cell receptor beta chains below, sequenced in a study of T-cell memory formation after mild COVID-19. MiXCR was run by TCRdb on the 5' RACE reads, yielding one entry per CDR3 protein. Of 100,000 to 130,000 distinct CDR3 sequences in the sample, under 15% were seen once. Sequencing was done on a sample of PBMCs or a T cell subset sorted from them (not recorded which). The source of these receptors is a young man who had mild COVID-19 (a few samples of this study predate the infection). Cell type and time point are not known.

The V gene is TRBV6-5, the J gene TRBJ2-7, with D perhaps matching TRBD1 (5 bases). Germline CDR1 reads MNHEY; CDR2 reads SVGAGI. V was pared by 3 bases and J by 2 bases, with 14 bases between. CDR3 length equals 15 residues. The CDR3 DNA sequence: TGTGCCAGCAGTTATTTCGCAGGGTCCGCCTACGAGCAGTACTTC. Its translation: CASSYFAGSAYEQYF.

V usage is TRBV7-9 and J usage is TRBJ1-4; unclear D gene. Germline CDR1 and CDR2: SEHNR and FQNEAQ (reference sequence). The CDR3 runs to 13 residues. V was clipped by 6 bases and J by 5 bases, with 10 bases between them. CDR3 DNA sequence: TGTGCCAGCAGATCCGGCCGGAATGAAAAACTGTTTTTT. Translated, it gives CASRSGRNEKLFF.

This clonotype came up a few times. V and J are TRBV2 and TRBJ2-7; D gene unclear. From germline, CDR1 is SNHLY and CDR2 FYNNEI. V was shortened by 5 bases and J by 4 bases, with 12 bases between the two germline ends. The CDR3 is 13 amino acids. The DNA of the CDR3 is TGTGCCAGCAGTCCTACCGCCTTGTACGAGCAGTACTTC. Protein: CASSPTALYEQYF.

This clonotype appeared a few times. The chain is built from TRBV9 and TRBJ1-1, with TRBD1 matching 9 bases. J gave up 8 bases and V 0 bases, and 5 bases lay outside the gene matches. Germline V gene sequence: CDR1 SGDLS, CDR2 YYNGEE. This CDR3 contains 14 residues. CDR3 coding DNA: TGTGCCAGCAGCGTAGGTGGGGGGACAGGGGAAGCTTTCTTT. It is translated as CASSVGGGTGEAFF. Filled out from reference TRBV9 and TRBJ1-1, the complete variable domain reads DSGVTQTPKHLITATGQRVTLRCSPRSGDLSVYWYQQSLDQGLQFLIQYYNGEERAKGNILERFSAQQFPDLHSELNLSSLELGDSALYFCASSVGGGTGEAFFGQGTRLTVV.

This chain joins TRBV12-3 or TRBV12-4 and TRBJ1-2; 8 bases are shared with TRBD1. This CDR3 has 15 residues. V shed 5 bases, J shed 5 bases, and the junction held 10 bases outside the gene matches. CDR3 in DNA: TGTGCCAGCAGTCTCGTTAACCGGGACAGGTATGGCTACACCTTC. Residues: CASSLVNRDRYGYTF.

The CDR3 nucleotides read TGTGCCAGCAGTTACCTCGGAGTTCAAGAGACCCAGTACTTC. Encoded protein: CASSYLGVQETQYF. This chain uses TRBV6-6 with TRBJ2-5; D uncertain. The CDR3 extends over 14 amino acids. CDR1 is MNHNY, CDR2 SVGAGI, per germline (reference sequence). The germline V and J ends were trimmed by 2 bases and 2 bases, with 9 bases remaining between them.

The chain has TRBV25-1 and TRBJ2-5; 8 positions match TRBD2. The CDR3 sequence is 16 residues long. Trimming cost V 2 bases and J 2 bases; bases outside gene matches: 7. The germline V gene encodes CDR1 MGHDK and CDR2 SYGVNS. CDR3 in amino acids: CASSEGAGAPQETQYF. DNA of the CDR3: TGTGCCAGCAGTGAAGGAGCGGGGGCGCCTCAAGAGACCCAGTACTTC.

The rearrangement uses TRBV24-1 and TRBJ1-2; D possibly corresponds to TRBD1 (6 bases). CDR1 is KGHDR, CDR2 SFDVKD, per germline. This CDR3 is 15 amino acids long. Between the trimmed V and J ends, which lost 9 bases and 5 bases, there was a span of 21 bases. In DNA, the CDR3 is TGTGCCACCCACCTAGTTTTAGGGGGTATTTATGGCTACACCTTC. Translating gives CATHLVLGGIYGYTF.

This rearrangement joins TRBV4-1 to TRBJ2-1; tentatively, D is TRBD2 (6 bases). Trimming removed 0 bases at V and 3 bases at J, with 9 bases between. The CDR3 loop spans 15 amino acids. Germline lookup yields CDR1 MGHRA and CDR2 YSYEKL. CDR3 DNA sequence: TGCGCCAGCAGCCAAGAGGGGGGTCTCTACAATGAGCAGTTCTTC. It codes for CASSQEGGLYNEQFF.

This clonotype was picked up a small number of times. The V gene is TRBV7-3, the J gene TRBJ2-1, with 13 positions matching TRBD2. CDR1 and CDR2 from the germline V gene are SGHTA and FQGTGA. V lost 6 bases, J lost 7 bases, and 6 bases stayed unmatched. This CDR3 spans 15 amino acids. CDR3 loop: CASSLGTSGVNEQFF. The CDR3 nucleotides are TGTGCCAGCAGTCTTGGGACTAGCGGGGTAAATGAGCAGTTCTTC.

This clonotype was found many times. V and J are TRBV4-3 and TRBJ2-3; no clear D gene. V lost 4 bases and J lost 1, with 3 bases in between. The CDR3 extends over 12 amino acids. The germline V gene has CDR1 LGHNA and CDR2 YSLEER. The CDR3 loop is CASSRGTDTQYF. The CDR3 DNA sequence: TGCGCCAGCAGCCGGGGCACAGATACGCAGTATTTT.

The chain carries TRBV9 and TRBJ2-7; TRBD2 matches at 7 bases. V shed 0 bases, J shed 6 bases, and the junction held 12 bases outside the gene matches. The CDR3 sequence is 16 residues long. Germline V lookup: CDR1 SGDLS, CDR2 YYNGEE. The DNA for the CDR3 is TGTGCCAGCAGCGTAGAGGTGGGAGGGTGGAAGAGCGAGCAGTACTTC. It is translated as CASSVEVGGWKSEQYF.

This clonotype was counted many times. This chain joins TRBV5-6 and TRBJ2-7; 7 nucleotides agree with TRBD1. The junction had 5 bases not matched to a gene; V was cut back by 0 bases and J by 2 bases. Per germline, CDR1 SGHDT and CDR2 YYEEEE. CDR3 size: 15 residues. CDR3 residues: CASSLEQGPTYEQYV. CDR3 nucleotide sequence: TGTGCCAGCAGCTTGGAACAGGGGCCCACCTACGAGCAGTACGTC.

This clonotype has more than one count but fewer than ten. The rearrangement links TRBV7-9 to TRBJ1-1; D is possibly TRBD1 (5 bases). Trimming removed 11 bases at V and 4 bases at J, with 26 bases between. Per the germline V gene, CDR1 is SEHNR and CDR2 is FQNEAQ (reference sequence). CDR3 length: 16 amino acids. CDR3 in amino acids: CAGQHTGTRLATEAFF. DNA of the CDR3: TGTGCCGGACAACACACCGGGACTCGCCTCGCCACTGAAGCTTTCTTT.

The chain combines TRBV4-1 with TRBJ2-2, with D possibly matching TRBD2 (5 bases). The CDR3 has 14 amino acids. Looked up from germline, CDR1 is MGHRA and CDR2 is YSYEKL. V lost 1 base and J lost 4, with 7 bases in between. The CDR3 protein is CASSQAEVTGELFF. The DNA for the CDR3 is TGCGCCAGCAGCCAAGCGGAGGTCACCGGGGAGCTGTTTTTT.

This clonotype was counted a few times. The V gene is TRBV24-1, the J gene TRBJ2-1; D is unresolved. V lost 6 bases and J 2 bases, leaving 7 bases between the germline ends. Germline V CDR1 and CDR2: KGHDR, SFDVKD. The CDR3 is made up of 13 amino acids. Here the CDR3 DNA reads TGTGCCACCAGTCACAGCCCCTACAATGAGCAGTTCTTC. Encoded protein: CATSHSPYNEQFF.

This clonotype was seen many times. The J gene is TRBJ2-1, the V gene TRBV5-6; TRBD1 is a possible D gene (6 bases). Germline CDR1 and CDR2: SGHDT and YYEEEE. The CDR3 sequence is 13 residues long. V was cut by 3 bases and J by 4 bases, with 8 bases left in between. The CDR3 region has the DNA TGTGCCAGCAGCTCTGGACAGTACAATGAGCAGTTCTTC. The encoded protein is CASSSGQYNEQFF.

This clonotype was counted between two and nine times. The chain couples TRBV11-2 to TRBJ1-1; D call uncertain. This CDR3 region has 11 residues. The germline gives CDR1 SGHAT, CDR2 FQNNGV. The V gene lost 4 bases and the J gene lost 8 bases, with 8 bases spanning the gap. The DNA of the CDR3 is TGTGCCAGCAGCTACTCCTCGGAAGCTTTCTTT. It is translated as CASSYSSEAFF.

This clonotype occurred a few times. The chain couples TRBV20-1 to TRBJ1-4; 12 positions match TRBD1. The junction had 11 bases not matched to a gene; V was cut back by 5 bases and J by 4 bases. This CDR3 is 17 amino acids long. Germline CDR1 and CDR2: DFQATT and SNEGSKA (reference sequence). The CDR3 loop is CSAAGDRGRDDNEKLFF. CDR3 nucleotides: TGCAGTGCTGCCGGGGACAGGGGGCGGGATGATAATGAAAAACTGTTTTTT.

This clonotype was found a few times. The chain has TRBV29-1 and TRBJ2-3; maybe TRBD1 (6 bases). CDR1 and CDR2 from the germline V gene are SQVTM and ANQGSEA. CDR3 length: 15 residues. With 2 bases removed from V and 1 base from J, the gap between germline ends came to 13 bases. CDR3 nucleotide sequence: TGCAGCGTTGAATCTGCGGCAGGGGGCACAGATACGCAGTATTTT. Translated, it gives CSVESAAGGTDTQYF.

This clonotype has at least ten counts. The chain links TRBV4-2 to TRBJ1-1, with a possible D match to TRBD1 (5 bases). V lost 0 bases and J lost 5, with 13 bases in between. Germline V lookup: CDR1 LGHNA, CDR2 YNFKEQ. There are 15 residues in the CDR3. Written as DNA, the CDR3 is TGTGCCAGCAGCCAAGATTGGGGGGAGACTACTGAAGCTTTCTTT. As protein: CASSQDWGETTEAFF.

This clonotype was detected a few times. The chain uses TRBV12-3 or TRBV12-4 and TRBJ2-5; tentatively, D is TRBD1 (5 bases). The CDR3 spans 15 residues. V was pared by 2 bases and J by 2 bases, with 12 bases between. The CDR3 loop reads CASSLRSTAQETQYF. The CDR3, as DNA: TGTGCCAGCAGTTTAAGGTCGACAGCTCAAGAGACCCAGTACTTC.

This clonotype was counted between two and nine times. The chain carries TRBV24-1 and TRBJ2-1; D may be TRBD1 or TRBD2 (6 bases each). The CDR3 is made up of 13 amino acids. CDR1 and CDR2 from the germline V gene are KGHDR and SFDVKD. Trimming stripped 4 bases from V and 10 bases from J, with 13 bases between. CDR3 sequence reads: CATSERGQREQFF. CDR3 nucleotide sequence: TGTGCCACCAGTGAACGGGGGCAACGAGAGCAGTTCTTC.

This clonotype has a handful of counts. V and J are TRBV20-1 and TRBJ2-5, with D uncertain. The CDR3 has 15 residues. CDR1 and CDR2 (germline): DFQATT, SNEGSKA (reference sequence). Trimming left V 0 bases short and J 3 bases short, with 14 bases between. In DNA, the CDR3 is TGCAGTGCTAGAGATCTGAGGCAGGCCGAAGAGACCCAGTACTTC. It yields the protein CSARDLRQAEETQYF.

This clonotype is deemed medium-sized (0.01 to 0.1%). In DNA form, the CDR3 reads TGTGCCAGCAGCCCGGGGCAGGTCTACGAGCAGTACTTC. Its translation: CASSPGQVYEQYF. The chain combines TRBV7-9 with TRBJ2-7; D is perhaps TRBD1 or TRBD2 (5 bases each). The CDR3 sequence is 13 residues long. CDR1 SEHNR and CDR2 FQNEAQ come from the germline V gene (reference sequence). Trimming removed 5 bases at V and 3 bases at J, with 11 bases between.